This entry concerns a single T cell receptor beta chain. The authors generated TCR beta cDNA through 5'RACE template switching with UMIs. From the 5' RACE reads, TCRdb lists one entry per CDR3 protein and no DNA. The sample totals 400,000 or so distinct CDR3 sequences. This record comes from a study of T cells expressing NK-cell markers. The length of the CDR3 is 12 residues. Germline V CDR1 and CDR2: MGHDK, SYGVNS. The receptor was derived from a woman in her 50s in good health. This chain joins TRBV25-1 and TRBJ1-1. The sequencing sample was made of blood T cells: a sorted CD56 or NKG2C T cell subset, CD4+ or CD8+ T cells, or bulk PBMC T cells (not recorded which). The CDR3 loop is CASRYGTHEAFF.